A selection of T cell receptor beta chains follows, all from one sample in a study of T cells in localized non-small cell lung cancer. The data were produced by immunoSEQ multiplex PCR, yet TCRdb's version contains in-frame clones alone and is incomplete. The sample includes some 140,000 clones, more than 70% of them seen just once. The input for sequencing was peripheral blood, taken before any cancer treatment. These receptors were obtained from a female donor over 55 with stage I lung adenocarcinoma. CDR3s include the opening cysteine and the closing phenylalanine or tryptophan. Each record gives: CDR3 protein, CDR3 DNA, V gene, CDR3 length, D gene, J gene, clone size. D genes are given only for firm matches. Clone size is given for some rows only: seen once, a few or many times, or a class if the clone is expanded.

CDR3: CASSIPPSDTQYF
DNA: TGTGCCAGTAGTATTCCCCCCAGCGATACGCAGTATTTT
V: TRBV19
length: 13
D: NA
J: TRBJ2-3
size: NA

CDR3: CASSAGLAGGTSAYEQYF
DNA: TGTGCCAGCAGCGCAGGACTAGCGGGAGGGACGTCAGCCTACGAGCAGTACTTC
V: TRBV9
length: 18
D: TRBD2
J: TRBJ2-7
size: once

CDR3: CASGRDRDEKLFF
DNA: TGTGCCAGCGGTCGGGACAGGGATGAAAAACTGTTTTTT
V: TRBV2
length: 13
D: TRBD1
J: TRBJ1-4
size: NA

CDR3: CASSYDGRPNQPQHF
DNA: TGTGCCAGCAGTTACGATGGCAGGCCCAATCAGCCCCAGCATTTT
V: TRBV6-5
length: 15
D: NA
J: TRBJ1-5
size: NA

CDR3: CASSLRVGNEQFF
DNA: TGTGCCAGCAGCTTACGGGTAGGGAATGAGCAGTTCTTC
V: TRBV7-6
length: 13
D: NA
J: TRBJ2-1
size: NA

CDR3: CASSSPSPDTQYF
DNA: TGTGCCAGCAGTTCCCCCTCCCCAGATACGCAGTATTTT
V: TRBV28
length: 13
D: NA
J: TRBJ2-3
size: once

CDR3: CASSLDPSGQGNEETQYF
DNA: TGCGCCAGCAGCTTGGACCCCAGTGGACAGGGGAATGAAGAGACCCAGTACTTC
V: TRBV5-1
length: 18
D: TRBD1
J: TRBJ2-5
size: NA

CDR3: CASSGAGSYEQYF
DNA: TGTGCCAGCAGTGGAGCGGGCTCCTACGAGCAGTACTTC
V: TRBV25-1
length: 13
D: NA
J: TRBJ2-7
size: few

CDR3: CASSLAVGGDTQYF
DNA: TGTGCCAGCAGCTTAGCCGTGGGTGGGGATACGCAGTATTTT
V: TRBV11-2
length: 14
D: NA
J: TRBJ2-3
size: NA

CDR3: CAWSVGQGPYNEQFF
DNA: TGTGCCTGGAGTGTAGGACAGGGTCCCTACAATGAGCAGTTCTTC
V: TRBV30
length: 15
D: TRBD1
J: TRBJ2-1
size: NA

CDR3: CASSGDRGQLRAFF
DNA: TGTGCCAGCTCGGGGGACAGGGGGCAGTTAAGAGCTTTCTTT
V: TRBV6-5
length: 14
D: TRBD1
J: TRBJ1-1
size: NA

CDR3: CAISEPGGILQETQYF
DNA: TGTGCCATCAGCGAGCCAGGGGGGATACTACAAGAGACCCAGTACTTC
V: TRBV10-3
length: 16
D: NA
J: TRBJ2-5
size: NA

CDR3: CAWSFASGEQYF
DNA: TGTGCCTGGAGTTTTGCAAGCGGGGAGCAGTACTTC
V: TRBV30
length: 12
D: NA
J: TRBJ2-7
size: NA

CDR3: CASSRGDTEAFF
DNA: TGTGCCAGCAGCCGAGGGGACACTGAAGCTTTCTTT
V: TRBV11-3
length: 12
D: NA
J: TRBJ1-1
size: NA

CDR3: CASSETTVTEAFF
DNA: TGTGCCAGCAGTGAAACGACTGTCACTGAAGCTTTCTTT
V: TRBV6-1
length: 13
D: NA
J: TRBJ1-1
size: NA

CDR3: CASSLVAGGLGSEQYF
DNA: TGTGCCAGCAGCTTAGTTGCGGGAGGGCTGGGGAGCGAGCAGTACTTC
V: TRBV11-2
length: 16
D: TRBD2
J: TRBJ2-7
size: NA

CDR3: CASSGNKHTGELFF
DNA: TGTGCCAGCTCAGGGAACAAGCACACCGGGGAGCTGTTTTTT
V: TRBV18
length: 14
D: NA
J: TRBJ2-2
size: NA

CDR3: CSVELPLENTGELFF
DNA: TGCAGCGTTGAGCTTCCCCTAGAGAACACCGGGGAGCTGTTTTTT
V: TRBV29-1
length: 15
D: NA
J: TRBJ2-2
size: NA